This entry lists 8 T cell receptor beta chains sequenced from one sample in a study of T-cell reconstitution after alpha-beta-depleted transplantation in children. Library preparation (for TCRbeta) was performed with unique molecular identifiers. TCRdb processed the PCR reads anew with MiXCR; each CDR3 protein has one entry. The sample records 300,000 to 400,000 distinct CDR3 sequences, roughly 16% being singletons. Sequencing used PBMCs, mostly from graft donor cells, obtained 360 days after TCRalphabeta/CD19-depleted stem cell transplant. All receptors come from a male patient between 2 and 10 years old who had a stem cell transplant for acute lymphoblastic leukemia, so the T cells may come from the graft donor.

This chain uses TRBV9 with TRBJ2-5; 12 bases map to TRBD2. J gave up 4 bases and V 2 bases, and 12 bases lay outside the gene matches. The germline CDR1 and CDR2 sequences are SGDLS and YYNGEE. The CDR3 is made up of 18 amino acids. As DNA, the CDR3 is TGTGCCAGCAGCGTCTTTGCTAGCGGGAGGGCCGGAGGAGAGACCCAGTACTTC. Translating it yields CASSVFASGRAGGETQYF.

This clonotype was counted only a few times. The chain carries TRBV29-1 and TRBJ2-7, with 9 bases lining up with TRBD2. The CDR3 covers 16 residues. The ends lost 2 bases at V and 5 bases at J; junction bases unmatched: 13. Germline CDR1 and CDR2: SQVTM and ANQGSEA. In DNA, the CDR3 is TGCAGCGTTGAATTCTCGGGTAGCGGGAGTCCCCACGAGCAGTACTTC. It codes for CSVEFSGSGSPHEQYF.

This clonotype has at least ten counts. This chain joins TRBV3-1 and TRBJ1-1; no definite D call. This CDR3 has 12 amino acids. Germline V gives CDR1 LGHDT, CDR2 YNNKEL (reference sequence). Trimming shortened V by 3 bases and J by 3 bases, and 5 bases separated the two germline ends. CDR3 residues: CASSQGDTEAFF. The CDR3, as DNA: TGTGCCAGCAGCCAGGGAGACACTGAAGCTTTCTTT.

The chain joins TRBV10-3 to TRBJ2-5; the D gene is possibly TRBD1 (5 bases). Germline V gene lookup returns CDR1 ENHRY and CDR2 SYGVKD. V was pared by 4 bases and J by 4 bases, with 10 bases between. The CDR3 has 13 amino acids. In DNA form, the CDR3 reads TGTGCCATCAGTGGGTCAGGGCTAGAGACCCAGTACTTC. Protein sequence: CAISGSGLETQYF.

V usage is TRBV5-6 and J usage is TRBJ1-4, with a tentative D call TRBD1 (5 bases). Trimming took off 0 bases at V and 0 bases at J, with 6 bases between the two ends. Germline assignment: CDR1 SGHDT and CDR2 YYEEEE. The CDR3 is made up of 15 amino acids. CDR3 residues: CASSLVGATNEKLFF. CDR3 nucleotides: TGTGCCAGCAGCTTGGTGGGGGCAACTAATGAAAAACTGTTTTTT.

This clonotype was detected a few times. The chain employs TRBV28 and TRBJ2-6, with D unclear. The CDR3 runs to 14 residues. Germline V gene data show CDR1 as MDHEN and CDR2 as SYDVKM. Trimming cost V 5 bases and J 2 bases, with 7 bases left between them. The CDR3 DNA reads as TGTGCCAGCAGTCCATTACCTGGGGCCAACGTCCTGACTTTC. Its translation is CASSPLPGANVLTF.

This clonotype came up a few times. This CDR3 reads CATSRDSLAFF. The CDR3 DNA follows: TGTGCCACCAGCAGAGATTCGTTAGCTTTCTTT. The chain combines TRBV15 with TRBJ1-1, with D uncertain. This CDR3 spans 11 amino acids. The V end lost 0 bases, the J end lost 10 bases, and 6 bases lay between the germline ends. Germline CDR1 is LNHNV and CDR2 is YYDKDF (reference sequence).

This clonotype came up a few times. The chain is built from TRBV5-1 and TRBJ2-7; D is possibly TRBD1 or TRBD2 (5 bases each). Germline lookup yields CDR1 SGHRS and CDR2 YFSETQ. This CDR3 has 15 amino acids. V was pared by 0 bases and J by 4 bases, with 14 bases between. The CDR3 spells CASSLGWGNRYEQYF. DNA for the CDR3: TGCGCCAGCAGCTTGGGGTGGGGGAATCGGTACGAGCAGTACTTC.